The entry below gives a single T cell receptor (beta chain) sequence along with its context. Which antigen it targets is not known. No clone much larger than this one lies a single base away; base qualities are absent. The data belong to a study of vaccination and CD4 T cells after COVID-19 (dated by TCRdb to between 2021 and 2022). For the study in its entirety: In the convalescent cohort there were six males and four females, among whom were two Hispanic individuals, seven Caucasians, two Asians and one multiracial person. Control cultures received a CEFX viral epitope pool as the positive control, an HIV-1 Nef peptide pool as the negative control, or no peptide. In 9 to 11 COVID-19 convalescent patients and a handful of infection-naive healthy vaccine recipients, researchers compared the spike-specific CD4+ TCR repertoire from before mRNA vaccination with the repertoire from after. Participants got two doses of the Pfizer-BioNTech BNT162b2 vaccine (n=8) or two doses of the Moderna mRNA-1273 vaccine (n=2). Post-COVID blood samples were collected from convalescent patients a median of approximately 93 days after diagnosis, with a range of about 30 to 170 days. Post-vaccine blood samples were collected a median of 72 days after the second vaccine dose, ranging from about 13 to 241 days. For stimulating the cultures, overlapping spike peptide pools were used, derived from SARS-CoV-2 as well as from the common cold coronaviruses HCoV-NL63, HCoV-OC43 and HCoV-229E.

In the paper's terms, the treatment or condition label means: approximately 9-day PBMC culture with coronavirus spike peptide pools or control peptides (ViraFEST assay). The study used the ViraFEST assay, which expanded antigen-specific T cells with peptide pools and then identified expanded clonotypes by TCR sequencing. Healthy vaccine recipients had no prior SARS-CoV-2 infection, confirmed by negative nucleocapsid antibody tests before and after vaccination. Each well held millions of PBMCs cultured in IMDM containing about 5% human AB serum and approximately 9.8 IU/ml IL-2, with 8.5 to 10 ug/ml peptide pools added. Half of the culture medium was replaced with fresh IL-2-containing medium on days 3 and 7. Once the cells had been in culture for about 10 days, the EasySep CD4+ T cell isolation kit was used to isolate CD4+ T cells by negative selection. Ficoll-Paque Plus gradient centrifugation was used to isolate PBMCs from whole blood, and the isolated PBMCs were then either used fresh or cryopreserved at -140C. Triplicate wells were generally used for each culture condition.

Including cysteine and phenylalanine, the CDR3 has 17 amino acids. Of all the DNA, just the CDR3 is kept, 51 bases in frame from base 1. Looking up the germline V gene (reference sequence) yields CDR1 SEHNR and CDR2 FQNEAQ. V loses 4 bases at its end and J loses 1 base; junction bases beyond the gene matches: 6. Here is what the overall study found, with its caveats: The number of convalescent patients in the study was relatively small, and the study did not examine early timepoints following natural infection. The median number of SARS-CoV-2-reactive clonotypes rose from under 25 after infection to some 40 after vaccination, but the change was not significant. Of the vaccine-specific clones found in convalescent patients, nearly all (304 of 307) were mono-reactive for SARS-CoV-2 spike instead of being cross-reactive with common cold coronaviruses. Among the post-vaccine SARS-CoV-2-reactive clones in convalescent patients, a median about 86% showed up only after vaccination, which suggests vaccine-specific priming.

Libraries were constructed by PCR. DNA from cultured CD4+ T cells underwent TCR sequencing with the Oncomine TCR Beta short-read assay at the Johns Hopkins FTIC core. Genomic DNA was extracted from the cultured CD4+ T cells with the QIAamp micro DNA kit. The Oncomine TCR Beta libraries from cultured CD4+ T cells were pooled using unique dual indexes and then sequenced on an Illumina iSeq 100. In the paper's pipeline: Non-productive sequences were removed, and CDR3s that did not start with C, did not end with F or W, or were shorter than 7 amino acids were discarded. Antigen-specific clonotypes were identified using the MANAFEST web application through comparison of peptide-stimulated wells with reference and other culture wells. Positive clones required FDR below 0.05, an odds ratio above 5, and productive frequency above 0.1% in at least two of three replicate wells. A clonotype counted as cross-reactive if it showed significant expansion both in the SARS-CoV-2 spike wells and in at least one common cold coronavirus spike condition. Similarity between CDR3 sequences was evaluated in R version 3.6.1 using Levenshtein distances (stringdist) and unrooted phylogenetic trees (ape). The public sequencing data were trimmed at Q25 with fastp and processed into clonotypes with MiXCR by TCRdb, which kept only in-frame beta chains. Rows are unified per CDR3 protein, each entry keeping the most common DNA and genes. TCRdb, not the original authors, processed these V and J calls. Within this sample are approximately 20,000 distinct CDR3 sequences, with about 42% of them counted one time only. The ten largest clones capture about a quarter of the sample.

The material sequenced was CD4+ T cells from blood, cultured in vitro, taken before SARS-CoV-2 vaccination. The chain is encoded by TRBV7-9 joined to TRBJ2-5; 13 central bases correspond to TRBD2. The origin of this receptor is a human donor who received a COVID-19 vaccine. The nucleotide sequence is TGTGCCAGCAGCTCGTGGGGACTAGCGGGGCCCCAAGAGACCCAGTACTTC. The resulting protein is CASSSWGLAGPQETQYF.